The 9 T cell receptor beta chains in this list originate from one sample, sequenced in a study of beta chain features in type 1 diabetes. Sequencing targeted expressed TCRB transcripts, as all isolated RNA had been reverse transcribed. Assay used: immunoSEQ multiplex PCR; TCRdb lists only in-frame clones, some missing. The data contain roughly 300,000 clones, about 14% of them singletons. Input material: central memory CD4+ T cells from blood. Receptors originate from a young man in good health.

The chain carries TRBV11-2 and TRBJ1-3; tentative D call: TRBD1 (6 bases). Trimming removed 5 bases at V and 0 bases at J, with 11 bases between. CDR1 is SGHAT, CDR2 FQNNGV, per germline. CDR3 length: 15 residues. The CDR3 nucleotides read TGTGCCAGCAGCGGGGGCCTTACCTCTGGAAACACCATATATTTT. It yields the protein CASSGGLTSGNTIYF.

This clone showed up many times. The chain links TRBV14 to TRBJ2-4; no firm D call. Germline values: CDR1 SGHDN, CDR2 FVKESK. This CDR3 is built from 12 residues. The V and J ends lost 0 bases and 8 bases respectively, with 5 bases between them. The CDR3 region has the DNA TGTGCCAGCAGCCAAGAGGGGTACATTCAGTACTTC. Its protein product is CASSQEGYIQYF.

Concerning this clone itself: Different DNA sequences within this sample yield the same CDR3. The J gene is TRBJ1-2, the V gene TRBV7-8; D is unclear. In germline, CDR1 is SGHVS, CDR2 FQNEAQ. The CDR3 is made up of 13 amino acids. Trimming left V 1 base short and J 1 base short, with 4 bases between. For the CDR3, the DNA is TGTGCCAGCAGCTTAGACAGTAACTATGGCTACACCTTC. The encoded protein is CASSLDSNYGYTF.

This clone was observed a handful of times. The V and J genes are TRBV7-2 and TRBJ2-1, with 7 bases matching TRBD2. V lost 1 base, J lost 6 bases, and 12 bases stayed unmatched. Germline V gives CDR1 SGHTA, CDR2 FQGNSA. This CDR3 comprises 17 residues. CDR3 nucleotide sequence: TGTGCCAGCAGCTTAGGGTGGACTAGTAATATAGGCAATGAGCAGTTCTTC. Protein product: CASSLGWTSNIGNEQFF.

This clone was detected only a few times. This chain uses TRBV7-2 with TRBJ2-2; D is tentatively TRBD1 or TRBD2 (5 bases each). The CDR3 is made up of 15 amino acids. The germline V gene has CDR1 SGHTA and CDR2 FQGNSA. The ends were cut back, 5 bases at V and 4 bases at J, with 14 bases in the middle. This CDR3 is CASSPDSQGTGELFF. In DNA form, the CDR3 reads TGTGCCAGCAGCCCGGACTCGCAGGGCACCGGGGAGCTGTTTTTT.

This chain joins TRBV2 and TRBJ2-3; no clear D gene. Trimming stripped 5 bases from V and 4 bases from J, with 22 bases between. Germline V lookup: CDR1 SNHLY, CDR2 FYNNEI. The CDR3 totals 17 residues. The CDR3 spells CASSPRLDFGISDTQYF. Here the CDR3 DNA reads TGTGCCAGCAGTCCCAGGTTGGATTTTGGCATTTCAGATACGCAGTATTTT.

V usage is TRBV10-2 and J usage is TRBJ1-1; 8 nucleotides line up with TRBD1. Germline V CDR1 and CDR2: WSHSY, SAAADI. The V gene end was trimmed by 8 bases and the J gene end by 7 bases; junction bases not matched to a gene: 9. CDR3 size: 13 residues. The CDR3 sequence: CASGNTGGGEAFF. The CDR3 bases are TGCGCCAGCGGAAATACAGGGGGGGGTGAAGCTTTCTTT.

The chain carries TRBV6-5 and TRBJ2-3, with 7 positions matching TRBD2. The CDR3 is 14 residues long. V was clipped by 10 bases and J by 3 bases; unmatched bases: 10. Germline values: CDR1 MNHEY, CDR2 SVGAGI. The CDR3 protein is CANARGGSTDTQYF. The CDR3 DNA is TGTGCCAACGCGCGCGGCGGGAGTACAGATACGCAGTATTTT.

This clone ranks as medium-sized. This rearrangement joins TRBV29-1 to TRBJ2-5; no clear D. With 4 bases removed from V and 1 base from J, the gap between germline ends came to 4 bases. The CDR3 is 11 residues long. Looked up from germline, CDR1 is SQVTM and CDR2 is ANQGSEA. CDR3 nucleotide sequence: TGCAGCGTTGCTGTCCAAGAGACCCAGTACTTC. Encoded protein: CSVAVQETQYF.